This entry lists 29 T cell receptor beta chains sequenced from one sample in a study of blood T cell repertoires in COVID-19 (TCRdb year 2020). Libraries were constructed by the immunoSEQ multiplex PCR assay. This immuneACCESS table, as held by TCRdb, lists in-frame sequences with V and J called but not all clones. Of the missing ones, under half trace to an unresolved V gene in checked studies; the others have no known cause. The sample table holds under 100,000 clones, of which about 90% were seen once. The top ten clonotypes cover roughly a sixth of the sample. Specimen: peripheral blood. Source of these receptors: a human donor in a cohort sampled during active COVID-19.

The chain combines TRBV6-2 or TRBV6-3 with TRBJ2-3; 10 nucleotides match TRBD2. Germline V gene data show CDR1 as MNHEY and CDR2 as SVGEGT. This CDR3 is 17 amino acids long. V lost 2 bases to trimming and J lost 0 bases; unmatched junction nucleotides: 5. CDR3 in amino acids: CASSYPNSGGSTDTQYF. The CDR3 DNA follows: TGTGCCAGCAGTTACCCGAATAGCGGGGGGAGCACAGATACGCAGTATTTT.

This clone was seen just once. The CDR3 loop reads CSAPRGETQYF. In nucleotides, the CDR3 is TGCAGCGCACCTCGGGGTGAGACCCAGTACTTC. This rearrangement joins TRBV29-1 to TRBJ2-5; D might be TRBD2 (5 bases). The CDR3 contains 11 residues. V was pared by 7 bases and J by 5 bases, with 11 bases between. Germline CDR1 SQVTM, CDR2 ANQGSEA.

The chain links TRBV10-3 to TRBJ2-5; TRBD1 matches at 7 bases. The CDR3 sequence is 14 residues long. The V and J ends lost 2 bases and 5 bases, in that order; junction bases with no gene match: 5. Germline V lookup: CDR1 ENHRY, CDR2 SYGVKD. The CDR3 is CAISEGRGIETQYF. The CDR3 bases are TGTGCCATCAGTGAGGGCAGGGGGATCGAGACCCAGTACTTC.

The chain joins TRBV9 to TRBJ1-2, with 7 bases matching TRBD1. CDR1 and CDR2 from the germline V gene are SGDLS and YYNGEE. CDR3 length: 14 residues. The trim removed 2 bases at V and 2 bases at J, leaving 3 bases unmatched. CDR3 bases: TGTGCCAGCAGCGTCGAACAGGGGAACTATGGCTACACCTTC. Amino acids: CASSVEQGNYGYTF.

This chain joins TRBV28 and TRBJ2-7; 11 positions agree with TRBD2. Losses at the gene ends were 4 bases for V and 4 bases for J; bases not matched to a gene: 3. The CDR3 runs to 14 residues. Germline CDR1 and CDR2: MDHEN and SYDVKM. CDR3 region: CASSSGLAVYEQYF. CDR3 in DNA: TGTGCCAGCAGTTCGGGACTAGCGGTGTACGAGCAGTACTTC.

With regard to this clone: Relative to the germline gene, one junction end is altered; a read error may explain this. The chain couples TRBV9 to TRBJ2-7; perhaps TRBD1 as D (5 bases). The CDR3 sequence is 15 residues long. The germline V gene encodes CDR1 SGDLS and CDR2 YYNGEE. This chain's CDR3 is CASSVGGGPSHEQYF. In DNA, the CDR3 is TGTGCCAGCAGCGTAGGGGGCGGACCCTCCCACGAGCAGTACTTC.

The genes are TRBV7-2 and TRBJ2-7, with TRBD1 matching over 10 bases. V lost 5 bases and J lost 6; bases outside the gene matches: 13. The length of the CDR3 is 16 residues. Germline V gene lookup returns CDR1 SGHTA and CDR2 FQGNSA. For the CDR3, the DNA is TGTGCCAGCAGCCAAGACAGGGGGCGGGGAGCCGCCGAGCAGTACTTC. It is translated as CASSQDRGRGAAEQYF.

The chain couples TRBV6-5 to TRBJ1-2; D is unclear. This CDR3 spans 15 amino acids. The V and J ends lost 2 bases and 0 bases respectively, with 10 bases between them. Germline V CDR1 and CDR2: MNHEY, SVGAGI. The DNA of the CDR3 is TGTGCCAGCAGTTACCGAGGCGGGTCTAACTATGGCTACACCTTC. Residues: CASSYRGGSNYGYTF.

The chain carries TRBV30 and TRBJ1-1; TRBD1 agrees at 7 bases. The CDR3 is 14 residues long. The ends lost 0 bases at V and 5 bases at J; junction bases unmatched: 6. CDR1 and CDR2 (germline): GTSNPN, SVGIG (reference sequence). The CDR3 DNA is TGTGCCTGGAGTGTCAACAGGGGTAGGACTGAAGCTTTCTTT. Its translation is CAWSVNRGRTEAFF.

This clone was counted once. CDR3 sequence (DNA): TGCGCCAGTACCGGGACAGGGGGCAATACCGGGGAGCTGTTTTTT. This gives the protein CASTGTGGNTGELFF. The chain uses TRBV10-2 and TRBJ2-2, with 12 bases aligning to TRBD1. The germline V gene encodes CDR1 WSHSY and CDR2 SAAADI. J was trimmed by 5 bases and V by 9 bases; bases with no gene match: 7. CDR3 length equals 15 residues.

The V gene is TRBV19, the J gene TRBJ2-7, with 10 bases that match TRBD1. CDR1 and CDR2 (germline): LNHDA, SQIVND (reference sequence). V was pared by 3 bases and J by 3 bases, with 5 bases of the junction left unmatched. The CDR3 runs 15 residues. DNA of the CDR3: TGTGCCAGTAGTATCGGACAGGGGGGATTCTACGAGCAGTACTTC. This codes for CASSIGQGGFYEQYF.

The chain has TRBV19 and TRBJ1-1; D is undetermined. Germline CDR1 and CDR2: LNHDA and SQIVND (reference sequence). This CDR3 has 15 residues. V was cut by 1 base and J by 0 bases, with 9 bases left in between. The CDR3, as DNA: TGTGCCAGTAGTATAGGAGACATCTTGAACACTGAAGCTTTCTTT. The encoded protein is CASSIGDILNTEAFF. The full variable domain, in which reference TRBV19 and TRBJ1-1 provide the parts outside the CDR3, is DGGITQSPKYLFRKEGQNVTLSCEQNLNHDAMYWYRQDPGQGLRLIYYSQIVNDFQKGDIAEGYSVSREKKESFPLTVTSAQKNPTAFYLCASSIGDILNTEAFFGQGTRLTVV.

This chain connects TRBV5-1 to TRBJ2-1; 9 positions match TRBD2. The V gene's germline CDR1 is SGHRS and CDR2 YFSETQ. After removal of 3 bases from V and 8 bases from J, the junction contained 6 bases not matched to a gene. There are 14 residues in the CDR3. CDR3 in amino acids: CASSSGLATHEQFF. CDR3 bases: TGCGCCAGCAGCTCCGGACTAGCGACGCATGAGCAGTTCTTC.

The chain has TRBV25-1 and TRBJ1-1, with 9 bases aligning to TRBD1. V dropped 1 base and J dropped 7; count of bases not matched to a gene: 7. The CDR3 is made up of 15 amino acids. Germline loops: CDR1 MGHDK, CDR2 SYGVNS. DNA for the CDR3: TGTGCCAGCAGTGAATTGGGGACAGGGAGTGATGAAGCTTTCTTT. Protein product: CASSELGTGSDEAFF.

V and J are TRBV30 and TRBJ2-3; the match to TRBD2 covers 8 bases. Germline CDR1 is GTSNPN and CDR2 is SVGIG (reference sequence). The CDR3 totals 17 residues. The ends lost 1 base at V and 0 bases at J; junction bases unmatched: 9. Written as DNA, the CDR3 is TGTGCCTGGAGTGCCCCGCGGGGGGCCCCAAGCACAGATACGCAGTATTTT. Translation: CAWSAPRGAPSTDTQYF.

The rearrangement uses TRBV6-5 and TRBJ2-2, with 12 bases identical to TRBD2. In germline, CDR1 is MNHEY, CDR2 SVGAGI. The CDR3 has 15 residues. The trim removed 7 bases at V and 1 base at J, leaving 1 base unmatched. CDR3 in amino acids: CASILAGGNTGELFF. As DNA, the CDR3 is TGTGCCAGCATACTAGCGGGGGGGAACACCGGGGAGCTGTTTTTT.

This clone has a handful of counts. This chain joins TRBV4-1 and TRBJ2-7; 7 positions agree with TRBD2. Trimming removed 3 bases from V and 2 bases from J; junction bases left unmatched: 7. The CDR3 is 15 residues long. Germline V CDR1 and CDR2: MGHRA, YSYEKL. In DNA form, the CDR3 reads TGCGCCAGCAGCCATTATACTAGCGTCACCTACGAGCAGTACTTC. Protein sequence: CASSHYTSVTYEQYF.

This rearrangement joins TRBV18 to TRBJ2-7; maybe TRBD2 (6 bases). The CDR3 length is 14 residues. Between the trimmed V and J ends, which lost 5 bases and 1 base, there was a span of 12 bases. The V gene's germline CDR1 is KGHSH and CDR2 LQKENI. Here the CDR3 reads CASSTAGFSYEQYF. The CDR3, as DNA: TGTGCCAGCTCAACCGCGGGGTTTTCCTACGAGCAGTACTTC. The whole variable domain, remainder taken from reference TRBV18 and TRBJ2-7, is NAGVMQNPRHLVRRRGQEARLRCSPMKGHSHVYWYRQLPEEGLKFMVYLQKENIIDESGMPKERFSAEFPKEGPSILRIQQVVRGDSAAYFCASSTAGFSYEQYFGPGTRLTVT.

This chain uses TRBV9 with TRBJ2-5; D remains ambiguous. In germline, CDR1 is SGDLS, CDR2 YYNGEE. This CDR3 is 14 amino acids long. Trimming pared 0 bases from V and 5 bases from J, leaving 11 bases between. CDR3 sequence reads: CASSVGSAMETQYF. CDR3 sequence (DNA): TGTGCCAGCAGCGTAGGGAGCGCAATGGAGACCCAGTACTTC.

This clone was observed at least ten times. The gene calls are TRBV7-9 and TRBJ1-1; 7 positions match TRBD1. This CDR3 is built from 14 residues. Germline values: CDR1 SEHNR, CDR2 FQNEAQ (reference sequence). With V trimmed by 2 bases and J by 5 bases, 5 bases remained unmatched. The DNA for the CDR3 is TGTGCCAGCAGCTTAAGGGGGCGCGGAACTGAAGCTTTCTTT. Translation gives CASSLRGRGTEAFF.

This chain uses TRBV19 with TRBJ2-2, with TRBD1 matching 7 bases. This CDR3 has 18 amino acids. Germline V gene lookup returns CDR1 LNHDA and CDR2 SQIVND (reference sequence). Germline trimming cut 10 bases from V and 2 bases from J; bases unmatched to any gene: 19. CDR3 sequence (DNA): TGTGCCACTGCGCCGGGACAGCCCTTTAACCTAAACACCGGGGAGCTGTTTTTT. It encodes CATAPGQPFNLNTGELFF.

This clone was picked up one time. The V call is TRBV6-2 or TRBV6-3, the J call TRBJ1-4; no definite D call. Germline-derived CDR1 and CDR2 are MNHEY and SVGEGT. V was pared by 2 bases and J by 8 bases, with 6 bases between. The CDR3 runs 12 residues. CDR3 in DNA: TGTGCCAGCAGTTACCCTAGGGAAAAACTGTTTTTT. Translation gives CASSYPREKLFF.

This clone was detected only a few times. The J gene is TRBJ2-7, the V gene TRBV7-3; TRBD1 might be the D (5 bases). From germline, CDR1 is SGHTA and CDR2 FQGTGA. The CDR3 is made up of 15 amino acids. Trimming cost V 3 bases and J 4 bases, with 16 bases left between them. The CDR3 sequence: CASSLGQGSRYEQYF. In DNA, the CDR3 is TGTGCCAGCAGCTTGGGGCAGGGTAGTCGGTACGAGCAGTACTTC. Looking up the rest from reference TRBV7-3 and TRBJ2-7 gives the full variable domain: GAGVSQTPSNKVTEKGKYVELRCDPISGHTALYWYRQSLGQGPEFLIYFQGTGAADDSGLPNDRFFAVRPEGSVSTLKIQRTERGDSAVYLCASSLGQGSRYEQYFGPGTRLTVT.

The V call is TRBV5-8, the J call TRBJ2-2; 10 bases fit TRBD1. Per germline, CDR1 SGHTS and CDR2 YDEGEE. Trimming removed 4 bases from V and 3 bases from J; junction bases left unmatched: 3. There are 15 residues in the CDR3. CDR3 loop: CASSRDRGHTGELFF. In DNA, the CDR3 is TGTGCCAGCAGCCGGGACAGGGGCCACACCGGGGAGCTGTTTTTT.

The chain employs TRBV7-8 and TRBJ2-2; the match to TRBD2 covers 12 bases. Germline CDR1 and CDR2: SGHVS and FQNEAQ. The CDR3 length is 16 residues. V trimming: 5 bases; J trimming: 4 bases; junction bases outside the gene matches: 5. CDR3 in amino acids: CASSLTSGGPTGELFF. The CDR3 nucleotides are TGTGCCAGCAGCCTGACTAGCGGGGGACCCACCGGGGAGCTGTTTTTT.

This clone was picked up one time. The rearrangement links TRBV12-3 or TRBV12-4 to TRBJ1-2; D is perhaps TRBD1 (5 bases). Trimming removed 10 bases at V and 2 bases at J, with 14 bases between. The CDR3 runs to 13 residues. The CDR3 DNA reads TGTGCCATCGACTGGAGGGGCAACTATGGCTACACCTTC. As protein: CAIDWRGNYGYTF.

The chain employs TRBV6-2 or TRBV6-3 and TRBJ1-1, with 12 bases that match TRBD1. The CDR3 extends over 15 amino acids. Germline assignment: CDR1 MNHEY and CDR2 SVGEGT. Trimming cost V 6 bases and J 7 bases; bases outside gene matches: 9. The CDR3 bases are TGTGCCAGCAGCCCCAAGGGACAGGGGGCTCGTGAAGCTTTCTTT. Its translation: CASSPKGQGAREAFF.

This chain connects TRBV24-1 to TRBJ2-3; D is unclear. Trimming took off 5 bases at V and 4 bases at J, with 6 bases between the two ends. The length of the CDR3 is 12 residues. Germline V gene sequence: CDR1 KGHDR, CDR2 SFDVKD. This chain's CDR3 is CATSGLADTQYF. CDR3 nucleotide sequence: TGTGCCACCAGTGGCCTAGCAGATACGCAGTATTTT.

This clone has a single count. This chain joins TRBV7-8 and TRBJ2-7, with 7 bases identical to TRBD2. Looked up from germline, CDR1 is SGHVS and CDR2 is FQNEAQ. The CDR3 consists of 14 residues. Trimming removed 5 bases from V and 0 bases from J; junction bases left unmatched: 4. The CDR3 nucleotides are TGTGCCAGCAGCCAGAGGGACTACTCCTACGAGCAGTACTTC. Residues: CASSQRDYSYEQYF.